Each of the 8 T cell receptor beta chains below was sequenced from the same sample in a study of T cell clonality in common variable immunodeficiency. Method: immunoSEQ multiplex PCR; TCRdb's copy keeps in-frame clones and lacks some. Recorded here are 30,000 to 40,000 clones, with no singletons, and the ten leading clones hold around 4%. The sample comprised peripheral blood mononuclear cells. Receptor source: a person aged 18 to 70 in good health.

This clone was seen many times. The read terminates 3 residues before the CDR3 end, so the remaining end is supplied by the germline J gene. The chain carries TRBV30 and TRBJ2-3, with a possible D match to TRBD2 (5 bases). CDR1 is GTSNPN and CDR2 is SVGIG in the germline V gene (reference sequence). The CDR3 contains 12 residues. The V end lost 3 bases, the J end lost 4 bases, and 8 bases lay between the germline ends. This chain's CDR3 is CAWSASPDTQYF. The CDR3 bases that were read are TGTGCCTGGAGCGCTAGCCCAGATACG.

A word on this clone: The missing CDR3 end, 3 residues past where the read stops, is filled in from the germline J gene. The chain recombines TRBV11-2 with TRBJ2-1; 11 bases align to TRBD2. Per the germline V gene, CDR1 is SGHAT and CDR2 is FQNNGV. The CDR3 spans 15 residues. Trimming took 3 bases from V and 5 from J; bases not matched to a gene: 3. CDR3 amino acids: CASSLTSGAHNEQFF. The CDR3 DNA, read in part, is TGTGCCAGCAGCTTGACTAGCGGGGCCCACAATGAG.

This clone was seen ten or more times. Read coverage stops 3 residues before the CDR3 terminus; the germline J gene supplies the remainder. The chain links TRBV20-1 to TRBJ1-4; the D gene is possibly TRBD1 (5 bases). The CDR3 covers 14 residues. Trimming pared 0 bases from V and 1 base from J, leaving 6 bases between. Looked up from germline, CDR1 is DFQATT and CDR2 is SNEGSKA (reference sequence). This CDR3 reads CSARDQGTNEKLFF. The CDR3 bases that were read are TGCAGTGCTAGAGATCAGGGAACTAATGAAAAA.

As to this clone: The read ends 3 residues before the CDR3 terminus; that terminus is restored from the germline J gene. The chain is built from TRBV6-2 or TRBV6-3 and TRBJ1-4, with D maybe TRBD1 (6 bases). Trimming removed 3 bases at V and 10 bases at J, with 15 bases between. CDR3 length: 14 amino acids. Germline assignment: CDR1 MNHEY and CDR2 SVGEGT. CDR3: CASSYGQGTGKLFF. The DNA read from the CDR3 is TGTGCCAGCAGTTATGGTCAGGGGACCGGAAAA.

In its sample, this clone was seen many times. The CDR3 here is CAISDKQGTQPQHF. CDR3 bases read: TGTGCCATCAGTGATAAACAGGGTACTCAGCCC. This chain joins TRBV10-3 and TRBJ1-5; a possible D gene is TRBD1 (6 bases). The CDR3 extends 3 residues past the end of the read, so its final part is completed from the germline J gene. CDR3 length: 14 amino acids. Trimming took off 3 bases at V and 6 bases at J, with 12 bases between the two ends. The germline V gene encodes CDR1 ENHRY and CDR2 SYGVKD.

Ten or more counts support this clone. The read ends 3 residues shy of where the CDR3 ends; the end is completed using the germline J gene. The chain recombines TRBV29-1 with TRBJ2-5; weak D call: TRBD2 (7 bases). CDR3 length equals 12 residues. Trimming shortened V by 7 bases and J by 5 bases, and 14 bases separated the two germline ends. Per the germline V gene, CDR1 is SQVTM and CDR2 is ANQGSEA. CDR3 bases read: TGCAGCGGGGGGGGCCGCGTTGAGACC. This translates into CSGGGRVET. The entire CDR3 sequence reads CSGGGRVETQYF.

This clone appeared many times. CDR3 bases read: TGTGCCAGCAGCGAACGTTCAGGGAGCCAGGTTGGC. This translates into CASSERSGSQVG. The entire CDR3 protein is CASSERSGSQVGYTF. V usage is TRBV7-9 and J usage is TRBJ1-2, with a tentative D call TRBD1 (5 bases). Read sequence stops 3 residues before the CDR3 end, and the germline J gene provides the missing end. The V end was cut by 5 bases, the J end by 7 bases, with 20 bases between. The CDR3 has 15 residues. Germline CDR1 SEHNR, CDR2 FQNEAQ (reference sequence).

This clone was seen a handful of times. The DNA ends 3 residues before the CDR3 does, and the rest of the CDR3 is filled in from the germline J gene. The rearrangement links TRBV23-1 to TRBJ2-3, with D perhaps matching TRBD1 or TRBD2 (5 bases each). TRBV23-1 belongs to the ORF category, with a function that is uncertain. The CDR3 is made up of 14 amino acids. Partial CDR3 DNA: TGCGCCAGCAGTCTTCCGAGGGGAGCCCTTTCG. Residues: CASSLPRGALS. The complete CDR3 sequence is CASSLPRGALSQYF.